This T cell receptor beta chain is drawn from a study of T-cell reconstitution after alpha-beta-depleted transplantation in children. Study conclusions and caveats: Expanded graft clones numbering several hundred reportedly gave rise to alpha-beta T cells about two months after transplant. After one year, T-cell counts and TCRbeta diversity mostly came from new T cells.

As for this clonotype: Its specificity is not known.

The authors prepared the TCRbeta library with unique molecular identifiers. TCRdb itself ran the PCR reads through MiXCR, one entry per CDR3 protein. This sample has roughly 490,000 distinct CDR3 sequences, with approximately 10% found just once. The CDR3 loop spans 15 amino acids. Germline CDR1 MNHEY, CDR2 SMNVEV (reference sequence). Trimming cost V 2 bases and J 8 bases; bases outside gene matches: 6. The sample here was PBMCs, mostly from graft donor cells, taken 180 days after TCRalphabeta/CD19-depleted stem cell transplant. The V gene is TRBV27, the J gene TRBJ2-1, with 10 bases identical to TRBD2. The source is a female patient between 2 and 15 years old who had a stem cell transplant for aplastic anemia, so the T cells may come from the graft donor. CDR3 nucleotides: TGTGCCAGCAGTTTAAGGGCTAGCGGGAGAGATGAGCAGTTCTTC. Translating gives CASSLRASGRDEQFF.